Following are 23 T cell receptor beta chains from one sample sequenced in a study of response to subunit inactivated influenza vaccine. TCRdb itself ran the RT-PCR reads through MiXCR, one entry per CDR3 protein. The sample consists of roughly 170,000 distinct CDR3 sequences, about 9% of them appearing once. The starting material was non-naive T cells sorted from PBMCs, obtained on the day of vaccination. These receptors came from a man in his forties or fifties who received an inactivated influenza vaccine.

In nucleotides, the CDR3 is TGTGCCAGCACCCTAAAAGGGACAGGGCGGACAGATACGCAGTATTTT. Translating it yields CASTLKGTGRTDTQYF. J is TRBJ2-3 and V is TRBV27, with TRBD1 identical over 9 bases. The CDR3 is 16 amino acids. Germline loops: CDR1 MNHEY, CDR2 SMNVEV (reference sequence). Germline trimming cut 7 bases from V and 3 bases from J; bases unmatched to any gene: 11.

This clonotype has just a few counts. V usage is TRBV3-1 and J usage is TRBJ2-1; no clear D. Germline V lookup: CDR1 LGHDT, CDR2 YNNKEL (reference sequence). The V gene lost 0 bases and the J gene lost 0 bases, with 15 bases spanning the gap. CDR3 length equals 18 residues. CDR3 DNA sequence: TGTGCCAGCAGCCAAGACGGGCTGGCCCTGAGCTCCTACAATGAGCAGTTCTTC. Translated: CASSQDGLALSSYNEQFF.

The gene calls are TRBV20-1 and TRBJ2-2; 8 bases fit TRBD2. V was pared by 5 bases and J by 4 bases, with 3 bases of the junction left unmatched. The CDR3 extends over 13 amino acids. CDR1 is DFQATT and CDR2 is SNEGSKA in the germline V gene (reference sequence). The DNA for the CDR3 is TGCAGTGCTGCCGGGACTAGCACCGGGGAGCTGTTTTTT. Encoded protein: CSAAGTSTGELFF.

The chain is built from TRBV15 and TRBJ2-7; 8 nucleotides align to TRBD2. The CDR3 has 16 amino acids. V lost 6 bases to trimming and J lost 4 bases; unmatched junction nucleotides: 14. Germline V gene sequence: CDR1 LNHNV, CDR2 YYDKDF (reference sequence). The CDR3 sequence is CATRHQLTGGPYEQYF. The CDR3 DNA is TGTGCCACCAGACATCAGCTAACGGGAGGGCCGTACGAGCAGTACTTC. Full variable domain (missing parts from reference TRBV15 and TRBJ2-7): DAMVIQNPRYQVTQFGKPVTLSCSQTLNHNVMYWYQQKSSQAPKLLFHYYDKDFNNEADTPDNFQSRRPNTSFCFLDIRSPGLGDTAMYLCATRHQLTGGPYEQYFGPGTRLTVT.

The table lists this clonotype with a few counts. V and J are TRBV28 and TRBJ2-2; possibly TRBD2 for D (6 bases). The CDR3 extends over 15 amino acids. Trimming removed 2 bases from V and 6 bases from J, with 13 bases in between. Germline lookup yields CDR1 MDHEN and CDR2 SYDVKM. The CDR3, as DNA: TGTGCCAGCAGTTTAGCCGGGAGTAGGGCCGGGGAGCTGTTTTTT. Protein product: CASSLAGSRAGELFF.

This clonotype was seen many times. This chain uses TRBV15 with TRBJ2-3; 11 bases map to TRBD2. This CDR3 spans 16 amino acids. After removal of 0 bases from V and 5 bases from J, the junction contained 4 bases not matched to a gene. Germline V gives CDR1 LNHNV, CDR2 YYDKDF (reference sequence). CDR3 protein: CATSRDPLAGVDTQYF. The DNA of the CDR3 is TGTGCCACCAGCAGAGATCCACTAGCGGGAGTAGATACGCAGTATTTT.

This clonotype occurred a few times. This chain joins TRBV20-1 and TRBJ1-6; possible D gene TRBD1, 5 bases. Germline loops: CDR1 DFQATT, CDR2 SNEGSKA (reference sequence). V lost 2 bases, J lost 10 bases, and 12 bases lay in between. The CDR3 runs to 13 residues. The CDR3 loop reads CSARPSDRSPLHF. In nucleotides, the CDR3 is TGCAGTGCTAGACCATCCGACAGATCACCCCTCCACTTT.

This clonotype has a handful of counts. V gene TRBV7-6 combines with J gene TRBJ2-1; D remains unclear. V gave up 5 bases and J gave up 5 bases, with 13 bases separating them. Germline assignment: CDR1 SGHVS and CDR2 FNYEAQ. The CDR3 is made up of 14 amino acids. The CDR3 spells CASSQLTGNNEQFF. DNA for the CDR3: TGTGCCAGCAGCCAGCTAACCGGTAACAATGAGCAGTTCTTC.

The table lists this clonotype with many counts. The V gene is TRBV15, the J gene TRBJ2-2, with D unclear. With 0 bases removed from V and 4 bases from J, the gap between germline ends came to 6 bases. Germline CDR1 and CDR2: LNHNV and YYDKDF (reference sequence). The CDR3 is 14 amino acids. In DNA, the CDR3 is TGTGCCACCAGCAGAGAAGGGTTCACCGGGGAGCTGTTTTTT. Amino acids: CATSREGFTGELFF.

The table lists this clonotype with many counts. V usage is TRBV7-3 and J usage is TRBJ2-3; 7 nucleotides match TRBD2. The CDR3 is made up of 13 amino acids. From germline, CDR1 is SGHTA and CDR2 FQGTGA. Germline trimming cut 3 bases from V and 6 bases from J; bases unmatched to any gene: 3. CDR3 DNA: TGTGCCAGCAGCTTGGGGGGGAAGGATACGCAGTATTTT. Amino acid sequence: CASSLGGKDTQYF. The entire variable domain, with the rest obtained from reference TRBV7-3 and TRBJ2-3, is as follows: GAGVSQTPSNKVTEKGKYVELRCDPISGHTALYWYRQSLGQGPEFLIYFQGTGAADDSGLPNDRFFAVRPEGSVSTLKIQRTERGDSAVYLCASSLGGKDTQYFGPGTRLTVL.

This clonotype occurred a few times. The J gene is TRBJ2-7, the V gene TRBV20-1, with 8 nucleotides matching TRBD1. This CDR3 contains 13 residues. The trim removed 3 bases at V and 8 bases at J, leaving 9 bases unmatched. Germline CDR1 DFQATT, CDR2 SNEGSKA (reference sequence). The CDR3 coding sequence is TGCAGTGCTAGTAGAGACAGGGGCCTACAGCAGTACTTC. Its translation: CSASRDRGLQQYF.

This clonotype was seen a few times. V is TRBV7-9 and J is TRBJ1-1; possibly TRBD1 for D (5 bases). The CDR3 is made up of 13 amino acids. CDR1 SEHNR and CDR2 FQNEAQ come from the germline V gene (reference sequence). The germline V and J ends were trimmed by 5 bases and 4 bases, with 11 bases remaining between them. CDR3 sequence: CASSELDSTEAFF. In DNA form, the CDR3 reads TGTGCCAGCAGCGAACTTGACAGCACTGAAGCTTTCTTT.

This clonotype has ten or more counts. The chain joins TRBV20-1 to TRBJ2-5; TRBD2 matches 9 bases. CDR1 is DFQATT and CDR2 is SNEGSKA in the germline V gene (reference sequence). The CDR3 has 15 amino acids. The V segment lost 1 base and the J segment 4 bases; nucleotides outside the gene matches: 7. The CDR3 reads CSARVAGAVVETQYF. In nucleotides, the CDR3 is TGCAGTGCTAGAGTAGCGGGGGCCGTCGTAGAGACCCAGTACTTC.

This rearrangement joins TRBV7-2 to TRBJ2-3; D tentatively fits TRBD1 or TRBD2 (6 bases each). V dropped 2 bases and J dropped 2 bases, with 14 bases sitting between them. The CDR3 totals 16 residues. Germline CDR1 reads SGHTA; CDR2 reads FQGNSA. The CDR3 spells CASSLWGAQDTDTQYF. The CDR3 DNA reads TGTGCCAGCAGCTTATGGGGGGCCCAAGACACAGATACGCAGTATTTT.

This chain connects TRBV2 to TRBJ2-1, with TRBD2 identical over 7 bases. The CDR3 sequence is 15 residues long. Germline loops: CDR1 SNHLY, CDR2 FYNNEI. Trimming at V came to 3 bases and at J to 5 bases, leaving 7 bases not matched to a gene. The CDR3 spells CASSEGRGRDNEQFF. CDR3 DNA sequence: TGTGCCAGCAGTGAGGGCCGAGGGAGGGACAATGAGCAGTTCTTC.

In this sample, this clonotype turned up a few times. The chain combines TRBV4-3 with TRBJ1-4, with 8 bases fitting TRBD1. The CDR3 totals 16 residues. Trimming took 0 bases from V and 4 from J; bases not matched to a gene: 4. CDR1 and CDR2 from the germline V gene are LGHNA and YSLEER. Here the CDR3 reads CASSQDGTGGNEKLFF. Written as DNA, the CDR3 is TGCGCCAGCAGCCAAGATGGCACAGGGGGTAATGAAAAACTGTTTTTT.

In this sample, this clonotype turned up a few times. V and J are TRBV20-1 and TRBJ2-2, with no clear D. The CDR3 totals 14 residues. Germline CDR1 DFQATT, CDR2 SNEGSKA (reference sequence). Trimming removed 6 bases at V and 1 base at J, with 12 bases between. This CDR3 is CSAPRRENTGELFF. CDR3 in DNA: TGCAGTGCCCCCCGAAGGGAGAACACCGGGGAGCTGTTTTTT.

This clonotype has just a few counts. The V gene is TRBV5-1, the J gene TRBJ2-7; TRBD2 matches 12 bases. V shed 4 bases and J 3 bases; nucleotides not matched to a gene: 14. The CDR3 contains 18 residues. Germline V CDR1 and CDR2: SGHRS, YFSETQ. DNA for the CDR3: TGCGCCAGCAGCCCATGGACGGGCAGACTAGCGGGGGACTACGAGCAGTACTTC. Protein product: CASSPWTGRLAGDYEQYF.

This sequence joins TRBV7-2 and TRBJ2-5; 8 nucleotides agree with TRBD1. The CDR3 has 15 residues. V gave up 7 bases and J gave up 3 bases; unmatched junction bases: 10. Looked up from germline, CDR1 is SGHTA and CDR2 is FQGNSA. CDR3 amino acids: CASNRDLGQEETQYF. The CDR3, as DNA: TGTGCCAGCAACCGAGACCTGGGACAGGAAGAGACCCAGTACTTC.

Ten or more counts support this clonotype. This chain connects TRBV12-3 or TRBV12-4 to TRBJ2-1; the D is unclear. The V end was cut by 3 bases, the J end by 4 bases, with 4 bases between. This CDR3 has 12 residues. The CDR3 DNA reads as TGTGCCAGCAGTTTCGCGTACAATGAGCAGTTCTTC. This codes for CASSFAYNEQFF.

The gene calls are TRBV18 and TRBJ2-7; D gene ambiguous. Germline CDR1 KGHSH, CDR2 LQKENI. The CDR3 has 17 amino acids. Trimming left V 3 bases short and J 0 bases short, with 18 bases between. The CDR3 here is CASSPPGLLKGSYEQYF. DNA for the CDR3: TGTGCCAGCTCACCGCCGGGCCTCCTAAAGGGCTCCTACGAGCAGTACTTC.

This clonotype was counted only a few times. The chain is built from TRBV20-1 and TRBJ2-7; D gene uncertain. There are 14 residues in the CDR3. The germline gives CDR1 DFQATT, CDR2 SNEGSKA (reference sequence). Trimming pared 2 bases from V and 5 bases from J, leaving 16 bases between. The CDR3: CSARSRTIPNEQYF. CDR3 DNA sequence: TGCAGTGCTAGATCGAGGACCATACCCAACGAGCAGTACTTC.

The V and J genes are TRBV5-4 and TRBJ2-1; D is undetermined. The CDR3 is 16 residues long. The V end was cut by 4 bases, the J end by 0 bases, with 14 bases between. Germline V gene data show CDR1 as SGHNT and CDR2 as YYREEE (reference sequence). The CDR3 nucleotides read TGTGCCAGCAGCCCAGGTGGGCGCGGCTCCTACAATGAGCAGTTCTTC. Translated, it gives CASSPGGRGSYNEQFF.